The rows below give T cell receptor beta chains drawn from one sample of a study of Graves' ophthalmopathy and Graves' hyperthyroidism. TCRdb processed the multiplex PCR reads anew with MiXCR; each CDR3 protein has one entry. The sample has 350,000 to 450,000 distinct CDR3 sequences, about 21% seen once. Input material: peripheral blood. Receptors were obtained from a woman younger than 35 with stable Graves' hyperthyroidism. CDR3s include the opening cysteine and the closing phenylalanine or tryptophan. D genes are given only for firm matches. For some rows the clone size is stated as once, few or many, or as a class when expanded; others skip it.

j_gene,d_gene,abundance,v_gene,CDR3aa,CDR3nt
TRBJ2-2,TRBD1,many,TRBV24-1,CATSESGTGIAGELFF,TGTGCCACCAGTGAGTCCGGGACAGGGATCGCCGGGGAGCTGTTTTTT
TRBJ1-5,TRBD1,many,TRBV12-3/TRBV12-4,CATNTGGGQPQHF,TGTGCCACCAATACAGGGGGCGGCCAGCCCCAGCATTTT
TRBJ2-7,TRBD2,many,TRBV7-2,CASSMTSGRGAEQYF,TGTGCCAGCAGCATGACTAGCGGGAGAGGGGCCGAGCAGTACTTC
TRBJ2-7,TRBD2,NA,TRBV5-1,CASSLLSSGPSSYEQYF,TGCGCCAGCAGCTTGTTATCTAGCGGGCCTAGTTCCTACGAGCAGTACTTC
TRBJ2-1,NA,many,TRBV12-3/TRBV12-4,CASSLGSGPYNEQFF,TGTGCCAGCAGTTTAGGTAGCGGACCCTACAATGAGCAGTTCTTC
TRBJ2-7,TRBD2,many,TRBV28,CASSLGLAGGGEQYF,TGTGCCAGCAGTCTCGGACTAGCGGGAGGGGGCGAGCAGTACTTC
TRBJ2-7,TRBD1,many,TRBV12-3/TRBV12-4,CASRDRDRGSYEQYF,TGTGCCAGCAGGGACCGGGACAGGGGATCCTACGAGCAGTACTTC
TRBJ1-1,NA,many,TRBV5-1,CASSLVGPGGTEAFF,TGCGCCAGCAGCTTGGTCGGACCCGGGGGGACTGAAGCTTTCTTT
TRBJ1-1,NA,many,TRBV7-2,CASSPELGTNTEAFF,TGTGCCAGCAGCCCAGAATTGGGGACCAACACTGAAGCTTTCTTT
TRBJ2-5,NA,many,TRBV30,CAWSVAGYETQYF,TGTGCCTGGAGTGTAGCCGGGTATGAGACCCAGTACTTC
TRBJ2-7,TRBD1,many,TRBV19,CASGPTTGVEQYF,TGTGCCAGTGGACCAACAACAGGGGTCGAGCAGTACTTC
TRBJ2-7,NA,NA,TRBV12-3/TRBV12-4,CASSQDFFGSEQYF,TGTGCCAGCAGCCAAGATTTTTTTGGTAGCGAGCAGTACTTC
TRBJ1-2,NA,many,TRBV7-2,CASSLAPVAPGYTF,TGTGCCAGCAGCTTAGCGCCGGTCGCTCCTGGCTACACCTTC
TRBJ1-1,TRBD1,NA,TRBV11-2,CASSSQGAPLHPFF,TGTGCCAGCAGCTCCCAGGGGGCGCCCCTTCATCCTTTCTTT
TRBJ2-6,NA,many,TRBV15,CATSRERGSGANVLTF,TGTGCCACCAGCAGAGAGAGGGGCTCTGGGGCCAACGTCCTGACTTTC